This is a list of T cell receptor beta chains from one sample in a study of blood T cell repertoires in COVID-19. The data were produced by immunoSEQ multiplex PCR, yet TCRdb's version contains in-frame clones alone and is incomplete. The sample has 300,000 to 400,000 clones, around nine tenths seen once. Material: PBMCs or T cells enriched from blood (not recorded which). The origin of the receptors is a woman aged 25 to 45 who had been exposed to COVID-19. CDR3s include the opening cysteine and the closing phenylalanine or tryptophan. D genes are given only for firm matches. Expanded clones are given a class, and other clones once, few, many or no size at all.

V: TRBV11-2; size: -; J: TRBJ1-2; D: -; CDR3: CASSRDTGYTF; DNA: TGTGCCAGCAGCCGTGACACAGGCTACACCTTC
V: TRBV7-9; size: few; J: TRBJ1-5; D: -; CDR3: CASKGDSNQPQHF; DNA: TGTGCCAGCAAAGGAGACAGCAATCAGCCCCAGCATTTT
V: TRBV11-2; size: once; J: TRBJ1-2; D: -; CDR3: CASSQTTANYGYTF; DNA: TGTGCCAGCAGCCAAACGACAGCTAACTATGGCTACACCTTC
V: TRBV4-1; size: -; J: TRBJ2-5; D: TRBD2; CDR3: CASSQGTSAATQYF; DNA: TGCGCCAGCAGCCAAGGGACTAGCGCCGCGACCCAGTACTTC
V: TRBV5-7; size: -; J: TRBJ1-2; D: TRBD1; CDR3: CASSSTGSHGYTF; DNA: TGTGCCAGCAGCTCGACAGGGTCCCATGGCTACACCTTC
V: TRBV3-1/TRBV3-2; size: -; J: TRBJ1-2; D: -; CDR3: CASSQGSVTGIYGYTF; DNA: TGTGCCAGCAGCCAAGGTTCAGTTACGGGGATCTATGGCTACACCTTC
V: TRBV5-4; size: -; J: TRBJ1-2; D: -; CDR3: CASSLEGVYGYTF; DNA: TGTGCCAGCAGCTTGGAAGGGGTTTATGGCTACACCTTC
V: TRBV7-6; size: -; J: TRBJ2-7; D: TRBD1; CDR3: CASSFGQGAVYEQYF; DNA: TGTGCCAGCAGCTTCGGACAGGGGGCTGTGTACGAGCAGTACTTC
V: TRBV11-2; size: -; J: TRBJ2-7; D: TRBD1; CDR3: CASASGTGIYEQYF; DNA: TGTGCCAGCGCTTCGGGGACAGGGATATACGAGCAGTACTTC
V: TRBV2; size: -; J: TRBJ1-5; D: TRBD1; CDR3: CASSLQGHNQPQHF; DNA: TGTGCCAGCAGTTTACAGGGGCACAATCAGCCCCAGCATTTT
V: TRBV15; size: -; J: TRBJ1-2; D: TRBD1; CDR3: CATRGTGEGYGYTF; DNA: TGTGCCACCAGAGGGACAGGGGAGGGCTATGGCTACACCTTC
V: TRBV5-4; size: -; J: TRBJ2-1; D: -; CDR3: CASSLGDSFNEQFF; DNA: TGTGCCAGCAGCTTGGGAGATAGCTTCAATGAGCAGTTCTTC
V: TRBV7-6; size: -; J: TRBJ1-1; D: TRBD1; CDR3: CASSRDRGQVSTEAFF; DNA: TGTGCCAGCAGCAGGGACAGGGGGCAAGTGAGCACTGAAGCTTTCTTT
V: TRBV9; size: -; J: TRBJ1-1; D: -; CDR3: CASSVAPGGGSEAFF; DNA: TGTGCCAGCAGCGTAGCTCCCGGGGGGGGCTCGGAAGCTTTCTTT
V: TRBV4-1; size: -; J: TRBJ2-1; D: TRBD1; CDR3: CASSDRQGLGGEQFF; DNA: TGCGCCAGCAGCGACCGACAGGGGCTGGGTGGTGAGCAGTTCTTC
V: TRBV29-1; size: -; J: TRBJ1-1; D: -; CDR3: CRITTTPGHKAFF; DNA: TGCAGGATCACTACAACTCCGGGACACAAGGCTTTCTTT
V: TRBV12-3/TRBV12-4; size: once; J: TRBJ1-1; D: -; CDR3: CASSLAPETEAFF; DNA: TGTGCCAGCAGTTTAGCGCCGGAGACTGAAGCTTTCTTT
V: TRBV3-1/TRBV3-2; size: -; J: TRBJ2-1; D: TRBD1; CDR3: CASSPGQGGYNEQFF; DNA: TGTGCCAGCAGCCCGGGACAGGGGGGCTACAATGAGCAGTTCTTC
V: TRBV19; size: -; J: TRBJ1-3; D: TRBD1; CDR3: CASTPGTGGNTIYF; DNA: TGTGCCAGTACCCCCGGGACAGGGGGAAACACCATATATTTT
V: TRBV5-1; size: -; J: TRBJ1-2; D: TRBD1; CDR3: CASRDRGGYGYTF; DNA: TGCGCCAGCCGGGACAGGGGCGGCTATGGCTACACCTTC
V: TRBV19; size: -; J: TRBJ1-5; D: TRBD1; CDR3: CASQPGQGAGPPQHF; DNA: TGTGCCAGTCAGCCGGGACAGGGGGCTGGGCCGCCCCAGCATTTT
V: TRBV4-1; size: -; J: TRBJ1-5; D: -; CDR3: CASSQGGGQHSNQPQHF; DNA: TGCGCCAGCAGCCAGGGAGGGGGGCAACATAGCAATCAGCCCCAGCATTTT
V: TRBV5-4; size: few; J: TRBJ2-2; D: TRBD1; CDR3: CASSPPRTGADTGELFF; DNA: TGTGCCAGCAGCCCCCCCCGGACAGGGGCGGACACCGGGGAGCTGTTTTTT